This T cell receptor beta chain came from a study of T cell changes during pregnancy in multiple sclerosis. V dropped 3 bases and J dropped 0; count of bases not matched to a gene: 7. The CDR3 extends over 17 amino acids. CDR1 is SGHTA, CDR2 FQGNSA, per germline. Clones were read by immunoSEQ multiplex PCR, and TCRdb kept only the in-frame ones, dropping some. Of 40,000 to 45,000 clones listed, 89% are singletons. Material: CD4+ T cells from peripheral blood mononuclear cells, obtained in the first trimester of pregnancy. The rearrangement joins TRBV7-2 to TRBJ2-1, with 8 bases identical to TRBD2. This clonotype was sampled from a female donor with multiple sclerosis, enrolled in a pregnancy study. The CDR3 here is CASSFGGTRGSYNEQFF. The CDR3 coding sequence is TGTGCCAGCAGCTTCGGGGGGACTAGGGGCTCCTACAATGAGCAGTTCTTC.